A selection of T cell receptor beta chains follows, all from one sample in a study of T-cell memory formation after mild COVID-19. TCRdb recomputed calls from the 5' RACE reads with MiXCR, one row per CDR3 protein. The table shows about 350,000 distinct CDR3 sequences, with roughly 13% occurring only once. Sequencing input: PBMCs or a T cell subset sorted from them (not recorded which). These TCRs come from a young man who had mild COVID-19 (a few samples of this study predate the infection). Cell type and time point are not known. Each CDR3 is given with its conserved first and last residue. A D gene is named only where the DNA matches it firmly. Size values are once, few and many counts, or a class for expanded clones, and some rows have none.

D gene	CDR3 length	V gene	clone size	J gene	CDR3 protein	CDR3 DNA
TRBD1	14	TRBV10-3	.	TRBJ1-6	CAISLEGQNSPLHF	TGTGCCATCTCTCTTGAGGGACAGAATTCACCCCTCCACTTT
.	15	TRBV15	few	TRBJ2-6	CATSNYGAGANVLTF	TGTGCCACCAGCAACTACGGGGCTGGGGCCAACGTCCTGACTTTC
.	14	TRBV5-1	few	TRBJ2-2	CASSLVGENGELFF	TGCGCCAGCAGCTTGGTTGGGGAAAACGGGGAGCTGTTTTTT
TRBD1	17	TRBV15	.	TRBJ1-4	CATSSRQGWQENEKLFF	TGTGCCACCAGCAGCCGACAGGGGTGGCAGGAGAATGAAAAACTGTTTTTT
TRBD1	15	TRBV7-2	.	TRBJ2-3	CASSPDRGRADTQYF	TGTGCCAGCAGCCCCGACAGGGGAAGGGCAGATACGCAGTATTTT
TRBD2	16	TRBV4-3	few	TRBJ2-5	CASSQGTSGTQETQYF	TGCGCCAGCAGCCAGGGGACTAGCGGGACCCAAGAGACCCAGTACTTC
TRBD1	14	TRBV7-3	few	TRBJ2-2	CASSPGQYTGELFF	TGTGCCAGCAGCCCGGGACAGTACACCGGGGAGCTGTTTTTT
TRBD2	14	TRBV2	.	TRBJ2-1	CARELAGGANEQFF	TGTGCCAGAGAACTAGCGGGGGGGGCCAATGAGCAGTTCTTC
TRBD2	18	TRBV11-2	few	TRBJ2-3	CASSFIPFGGAGKDTQYF	TGTGCCAGCAGCTTTATACCTTTCGGGGGGGCGGGTAAAGATACGCAGTATTTT
.	9	TRBV12-3/TRBV12-4	.	TRBJ2-7	CAPGYEQYF	TGTGCCCCAGGCTACGAGCAGTACTTC
TRBD2	15	TRBV6-1	many	TRBJ2-5	CASSEVGTSVETQYF	TGTGCCAGCAGTGAAGTTGGGACTAGCGTTGAGACCCAGTACTTC
.	15	TRBV28	.	TRBJ1-1	CASSFMQGMATEAFF	TGTGCCAGCAGTTTCATGCAGGGGATGGCCACTGAAGCTTTCTTT
.	14	TRBV5-1	many	TRBJ2-7	CASSLKVGSYEQYF	TGCGCCAGCAGCTTGAAGGTCGGGTCCTACGAGCAGTACTTC
TRBD1	15	TRBV7-2	few	TRBJ1-1	CASSSRDRKVYEAFF	TGTGCCAGCAGCTCCCGGGACAGGAAAGTTTATGAAGCTTTCTTT
.	14	TRBV27	few	TRBJ2-7	CASSSHNFGYEQYF	TGTGCCAGCAGTTCACATAATTTCGGCTACGAGCAGTACTTC
.	15	TRBV11-1	many	TRBJ2-3	CASSSGVRGSDTQYF	TGTGCCAGCAGCTCAGGGGTGCGGGGGTCAGATACGCAGTATTTT